This T cell receptor beta chain stems from a study of blood T cell repertoires in COVID-19 (dated by TCRdb to the early 2020s). Concerning the study at large: Samples covering the acute and convalescent phases of COVID-19 were provided by collaborators in the United States, Italy and Spain. The material from the prospective study consisted of cDNA or gDNA derived from T cells, B-cell-depleted T cells, or PBMCs. Subjects who had been exposed to COVID-19, were actively infected with it, or had recovered from it provided the deeply sampled blood TCRbeta repertoires that made up the dataset. The repertoires were released in a freely available public database intended as a resource for research on the immune response to SARS-CoV-2. The samples were drawn from two sources: the first 160 participants of the ongoing ImmuneRACE study, and 950 to 1,500 subjects contributed by 6 global collaborators. A de-identified subject ID, COVID-19 status, age in years and sex were almost always included in the sample metadata. Where HLA class I and class II types were available, the types were taken from metadata supplied by the sample provider, not from assay-based typing. On the study overall, not on this receptor specifically: Clinical and demographic metadata were provided uncurated, with the amount varying by source and participant.

The immunoSEQ Assay, a bias-controlled multiplex PCR, was used to amplify TCRbeta CDR3 regions from genomic DNA. The paper's processing steps were these. The number of nucleated cells in each sample was estimated from the amplification of reference gene primers within the assay. To quantify the absolute abundance of each unique TCRbeta CDR3 rearrangement, sequence reads were collapsed and filtered. For each sample, productive Simpson clonality was calculated as the square root of Simpson's diversity index across productive rearrangements. TCRdb limited this immuneACCESS table to in-frame rearrangements with V and J called. A share of clones is missing; checked studies link under half to unresolved V genes, and the rest is unexplained. V and J calls and clone size follow that table, whereas D and trimming were derived from the DNA. A total of more than 140,000 clones appear in this sample, 85% to 90% of them only once. The ten largest make up about 1.6% of the sample.

CDR1 and CDR2, looked up from the germline V gene, are SGHTA and FQGTGA. The V end loses 7 bases and the J end loses 2 bases, and a stretch of 20 bases separates them. Counted from cysteine to phenylalanine, this CDR3 has 16 amino acids. Just the 48-base CDR3 DNA is kept, in frame starting at base 1. About this clone: No antigen is known for it. No quality values exist for individual bases; no much larger clone is one base distant.

The collaborating institutions used their own protocols to collect whole blood in K2EDTA tubes. For TCRbeta analysis, collaborators shipped samples in one of three forms: frozen whole blood, isolated PBMCs, or DNA extracted from either of those sample types. The chain uses TRBV7-3 and TRBJ2-5; matching of 5 bases hints at TRBD2 as the D gene. The clonotype comes from a woman between 55 and 75 years old with acute or convalescent COVID-19. Specimen: peripheral blood. The DNA sequence is as follows: TGTGCCAGCACCCCTACCGGGTCATGGAGGCAAGAGACCCAGTACTTC. Its protein product is CASTPTGSWRQETQYF.